This passage covers 16 T cell receptor beta chains from one sample sequenced in a study of post-analysis software for immune sequencing data. Their specific antigens are unknown. General study findings and limits: Patients showed TRBV5-6, TRBV5-1 and TRBV20-1 among several TRBV segments more frequent than in controls.

Sequencing libraries made from TCR beta cDNA carried unique molecular identifiers. TCRdb itself ran the PCR reads through MiXCR, one entry per CDR3 protein. The table lists some 260,000 distinct CDR3 sequences, roughly a third of them singletons. Sequencing was done on a sample of blood. The receptors were gathered from a girl between 10 and 17 years old with multiple sclerosis.

The chain carries TRBV20-1 and TRBJ1-4, with D possibly being TRBD1 (5 bases). V was cut by 5 bases and J by 0 bases, with 19 bases left in between. CDR3 length: 17 residues. Germline CDR1 is DFQATT and CDR2 is SNEGSKA (reference sequence). CDR3 nucleotides: TGCAGTGCTGGGGCGGGGACTTCTCCTGCAACTAATGAAAAACTGTTTTTT. Its protein is CSAGAGTSPATNEKLFF.

V gene TRBV5-1 combines with J gene TRBJ2-5, with TRBD1 identical over 9 bases. The better agreement between TRBJ2-7 and the DNA end casts doubt on the J call. The CDR3 totals 16 residues. CDR1 and CDR2 from the germline V gene are SGHRS and YFSETQ. The CDR3 protein is CASSLDAGQGSLEQYF. The CDR3 DNA follows: TGCGCCAGCAGCTTGGATGCGGGACAGGGTTCACTCGAGCAGTACTTC.

As concerns this clonotype: A much bigger clone sits one base away, suggesting this may be a read error. The V call is TRBV5-1, the J call TRBJ2-1, with 7 nucleotides matching TRBD2. CDR3 length equals 17 residues. CDR1 and CDR2 from the germline V gene are SGHRS and YFSETQ. The CDR3 region has the DNA TGCGCCAGCGGCTTTCACTCCGGCCTATCGGGGGGCAATGAGCAGTTCTTC. It encodes CASGFHSGLSGGNEQFF.

This clonotype came up many times. The chain combines TRBV3-1 with TRBJ1-1; no reliable D call. V lost 4 bases, J lost 4 bases, and 16 bases lay in between. This CDR3 is 15 amino acids long. Germline assignment: CDR1 LGHDT and CDR2 YNNKEL (reference sequence). DNA for the CDR3: TGTGCCAGCAGCCCTTATCTACGATCGGGCACTGAAGCTTTCTTT. Encoded protein: CASSPYLRSGTEAFF.

This clonotype was recorded many times. This chain joins TRBV20-1 and TRBJ2-3; D unclear. CDR1 and CDR2 (germline): DFQATT, SNEGSKA (reference sequence). V was clipped by 6 bases and J by 0 bases, with 10 bases between them. The CDR3 length is 13 residues. CDR3 amino acids: CSASTASTDTQYF. As DNA, the CDR3 is TGCAGTGCCTCGACTGCTAGCACAGATACGCAGTATTTT.

The J gene is TRBJ1-4, the V gene TRBV7-8; D is uncertain. Germline V gene data show CDR1 as SGHVS and CDR2 as FQNEAQ. The CDR3 runs 17 residues. Between the trimmed V and J ends, which lost 1 base and 0 bases, there was a span of 12 bases. The CDR3 sequence is CASSLGVRGPTNEKLFF. As DNA, the CDR3 is TGTGCCAGCAGCTTAGGGGTCCGGGGTCCAACTAATGAAAAACTGTTTTTT.

In this sample, this clonotype turned up many times. The rearrangement uses TRBV28 and TRBJ2-5; tentatively, D is TRBD1 (6 bases). The CDR3 contains 18 residues. Germline V gene data show CDR1 as MDHEN and CDR2 as SYDVKM. V lost 2 bases and J 3 bases, leaving 22 bases between the germline ends. The CDR3 sequence: CASSLGYPAGAGEETQYF. The CDR3 nucleotides are TGTGCCAGCAGTTTAGGGTATCCTGCAGGGGCCGGGGAAGAGACCCAGTACTTC.

This clonotype has more than one count but fewer than ten. This sequence joins TRBV25-1 and TRBJ1-1, with TRBD1 matching over 7 bases. In germline, CDR1 is MGHDK, CDR2 SYGVNS. Germline trimming cut 6 bases from V and 8 bases from J; bases unmatched to any gene: 12. The CDR3 is made up of 14 amino acids. The CDR3 DNA follows: TGTGCCAGCAGGTGGGGAGGGGGCGAACCGGAAGCTTTCTTT. Amino acids: CASRWGGGEPEAFF.

The chain carries TRBV7-9 and TRBJ2-1; 10 positions agree with TRBD2. The germline V gene encodes CDR1 SEHNR and CDR2 FQNEAQ (reference sequence). J lost 3 bases, V lost 5 bases, and 7 bases had no gene match. This CDR3 spans 16 amino acids. The DNA for the CDR3 is TGTGCCAGCAGCCCACCTCTAGCGGGAGACTACAATGAGCAGTTCTTC. Protein: CASSPPLAGDYNEQFF.

This clonotype was seen a single time. This may come from a read error, since a much larger clone is one base off. This chain uses TRBV28 with TRBJ2-3, with D possibly matching TRBD1 (7 bases). V lost 8 bases, J lost 2 bases, and 14 bases lay in between. Germline V gene sequence: CDR1 MDHEN, CDR2 SYDVKM. The CDR3 spans 14 residues. In nucleotides, the CDR3 is TGTGCCAGCGTAGCAGGGGGGAACACAGATACGCAGTATTTT. Translation gives CASVAGGNTDTQYF.

The chain combines TRBV5-1 with TRBJ2-7; D not certain. V lost 0 bases, J lost 0 bases, and 10 bases lay in between. Germline V gene sequence: CDR1 SGHRS, CDR2 YFSETQ. This CDR3 has 15 residues. The CDR3 loop is CASSLGRRNSYEQYF. CDR3 nucleotides: TGCGCCAGCAGCTTGGGGCGCCGGAACTCCTACGAGCAGTACTTC.

This clonotype was seen ten or more times. The V and J genes are TRBV7-9 and TRBJ1-1; D possibly corresponds to TRBD1 (5 bases). The V end lost 5 bases, the J end lost 8 bases, and 12 bases lay between the germline ends. This CDR3 region has 12 residues. Germline V gene lookup returns CDR1 SEHNR and CDR2 FQNEAQ (reference sequence). Written as DNA, the CDR3 is TGTGCCAGCAGCCTGCGACAGTTCGAAGCTTTCTTT. Translated, it gives CASSLRQFEAFF. The variable domain in full, with the rest retrieved from reference TRBV7-9 and TRBJ1-1, is DTGVSQNPRHKITKRGQNVTFRCDPISEHNRLYWYRQTLGQGPEFLTYFQNEAQLEKSRLLSDRFSAERPKGSFSTLEIQRTEQGDSAMYLCASSLRQFEAFFGQGTRLTVV.

Regarding this clonotype: This may be a read error, as it is one base from a much larger clone. J is TRBJ1-2 and V is TRBV5-1, with 7 bases matching TRBD1. With 3 bases clipped from V and 8 bases from J, the junction kept 10 bases outside the gene matches. Germline V gene data show CDR1 as SGHRS and CDR2 as YFSETQ. This CDR3 comprises 14 residues. This CDR3 reads CASSWTGDGGGYTF. The CDR3 nucleotides read TGCGCCAGCAGCTGGACAGGAGACGGCGGCGGCTACACCTTC.

This clonotype was picked up many times. The chain uses TRBV4-1 and TRBJ2-3; 12 nucleotides align to TRBD2. CDR3 length: 16 amino acids. Trimming cost V 2 bases and J 4 bases; bases outside gene matches: 4. Germline values: CDR1 MGHRA, CDR2 YSYEKL. CDR3 DNA sequence: TGCGCCAGCAGCCAACCGACTAGCGGGAGAGCAGATACGCAGTATTTT. It codes for CASSQPTSGRADTQYF.

This clonotype was recorded at least ten times. The rearrangement joins TRBV4-1 to TRBJ2-7, with D perhaps TRBD1 (5 bases). Germline V gives CDR1 MGHRA, CDR2 YSYEKL. Deletions cut 3 bases from V and 0 bases from J, with 12 bases between. This CDR3 has 15 residues. The CDR3 DNA follows: TGCGCCAGCAGCCAGGGGCTCAATTCCTCCTACGAGCAGTACTTC. As protein: CASSQGLNSSYEQYF.

This chain connects TRBV29-1 to TRBJ1-3, with D possibly being TRBD1 (5 bases). Germline CDR1 SQVTM, CDR2 ANQGSEA. The CDR3 has 14 residues. V was pared by 3 bases and J by 0 bases, with 9 bases between. Here the CDR3 reads CSVEIRGSGNTIYF. The DNA of the CDR3 is TGCAGCGTTGAGATTAGGGGCTCTGGAAACACCATATATTTT. Filled out from reference TRBV29-1 and TRBJ1-3, the complete variable domain reads SAVISQKPSRDICQRGTSLTIQCQVDSQVTMMFWYRQQPGQSLTLIATANQGSEATYESGFVIDKFPISRPNLTFSTLTVSNMSPEDSSIYLCSVEIRGSGNTIYFGEGSWLTVV.